These 29 T cell receptor beta chains came from one sample sequenced in a study of TIL therapy for anti-PD-1-resistant metastatic lung cancer. The immunoSEQ assay was v3. Data came from immunoSEQ multiplex PCR; TCRdb stores just in-frame clones and leaves some out. The sample includes about 52,000 clones, less than 80% of them seen just once. The time point here: pre-treatment sample, taken before nivolumab and TIL therapy. The material was blood, obtained at baseline. The receptors were sampled from a woman between 30 and 79 years old with non-small cell lung cancer.

The rearrangement links TRBV29-1 to TRBJ2-7, with 7 nucleotides matching TRBD1. Trimming cost V 4 bases and J 0 bases; bases outside gene matches: 3. Germline-derived CDR1 and CDR2 are SQVTM and ANQGSEA. CDR3 length: 13 residues. Here the CDR3 reads CSVVDRSSYEQYF. In nucleotides, the CDR3 is TGCAGCGTTGTGGACAGGAGCTCCTACGAGCAGTACTTC.

The rearrangement links TRBV28 to TRBJ1-1; TRBD1 matches at 11 bases. The V gene's germline CDR1 is MDHEN and CDR2 SYDVKM. The CDR3 is made up of 15 amino acids. The V gene end was trimmed by 5 bases and the J gene end by 7 bases; junction bases not matched to a gene: 9. This CDR3 reads CASSRPGQGAFEAFF. In DNA, the CDR3 is TGTGCCAGCAGTCGCCCCGGACAGGGGGCGTTTGAAGCTTTCTTT.

The chain is built from TRBV9 and TRBJ1-2, with a possible D match to TRBD1 (6 bases). Trimming cost V 7 bases and J 2 bases, with 21 bases left between them. CDR1 is SGDLS, CDR2 YYNGEE, per germline. The CDR3 contains 16 residues. CDR3 amino acids: CASARGGAGTNYGYTF. CDR3 nucleotide sequence: TGTGCCAGCGCGAGGGGGGGCGCAGGGACCAACTATGGCTACACCTTC.

This clone was detected only a few times. This rearrangement joins TRBV7-9 to TRBJ1-1; 10 bases fit TRBD1. Germline CDR1 is SEHNR and CDR2 is FQNEAQ (reference sequence). V was pared by 5 bases and J by 6 bases, with 6 bases of the junction left unmatched. This CDR3 spans 14 amino acids. Written as DNA, the CDR3 is TGTGCCAGCAGCCTGGGACAGGGGATCGCTGAAGCTTTCTTT. Translating gives CASSLGQGIAEAFF.

The CDR3 loop reads CASSPTQGRDTDTQYF. The CDR3 DNA reads as TGTGCCAGCAGCCCGACTCAGGGGAGGGACACAGATACGCAGTATTTT. The chain links TRBV7-9 to TRBJ2-3; TRBD2 is a possible D gene (7 bases). The CDR3 is made up of 16 amino acids. Trimming cost V 5 bases and J 2 bases, with 17 bases left between them. Germline lookup yields CDR1 SEHNR and CDR2 FQNEAQ (reference sequence).

The chain links TRBV4-2 to TRBJ1-5; D not resolved. Germline V gene data show CDR1 as LGHNA and CDR2 as YNFKEQ. The CDR3 is made up of 16 amino acids. V gave up 1 base and J gave up 4 bases, with 14 bases separating them. The CDR3 loop reads CASSQGAAGVNQPQHF. DNA for the CDR3: TGTGCCAGCAGCCAAGGGGCAGCTGGGGTAAATCAGCCCCAGCATTTT.

The CDR3 nucleotides read TGTGCCAGTAGTGATGGCGCGGGGGACATCGAGCAGTACTTC. It is translated as CASSDGAGDIEQYF. The chain couples TRBV19 to TRBJ2-7; TRBD2 is a possible D gene (7 bases). V was trimmed by 5 bases and J by 6 bases, leaving 17 bases between them. This CDR3 comprises 14 residues. Germline CDR1 and CDR2: LNHDA and SQIVND (reference sequence).

The rearrangement links TRBV19 to TRBJ1-2, with a weak D call TRBD1 (5 bases). Per germline, CDR1 LNHDA and CDR2 SQIVND (reference sequence). This CDR3 region has 15 residues. Trimming pared 5 bases from V and 2 bases from J, leaving 15 bases between. The CDR3 DNA is TGTGCCAGTAGTGGTCTCAGGGACCCCAACTATGGCTACACCTTC. As protein: CASSGLRDPNYGYTF.

The chain is built from TRBV5-1 and TRBJ1-1; 8 bases align to TRBD1. V shed 4 bases, J shed 5 bases, and the junction held 7 bases outside the gene matches. The CDR3 extends over 14 amino acids. Germline V gene data show CDR1 as SGHRS and CDR2 as YFSETQ. For the CDR3, the DNA is TGCGCCAGCAGCCTGGGGACAGGCAGGACTGAAGCTTTCTTT. This codes for CASSLGTGRTEAFF.

This clone was detected only a few times. The J gene is TRBJ1-6, the V gene TRBV18; 8 nucleotides agree with TRBD1. The CDR3 contains 14 residues. Germline CDR1 reads KGHSH; CDR2 reads LQKENI. V shed 5 bases, J shed 7 bases, and the junction held 4 bases outside the gene matches. CDR3 amino acids: CASSVTGENSPLHF. CDR3 bases: TGTGCCAGCTCAGTGACAGGGGAGAATTCACCCCTCCACTTT.

The J gene is TRBJ1-1, the V gene TRBV5-1, with 7 nucleotides matching TRBD1. CDR1 is SGHRS, CDR2 YFSETQ, per germline. After removal of 2 bases from V and 2 bases from J, the junction contained 3 bases not matched to a gene. The CDR3 totals 14 residues. This chain's CDR3 is CASSFWTGNTEAFF. DNA for the CDR3: TGCGCCAGCAGCTTCTGGACAGGTAACACTGAAGCTTTCTTT.

The chain is built from TRBV19 and TRBJ1-4; the D is unclear. Germline CDR1 is LNHDA and CDR2 is SQIVND (reference sequence). The CDR3 contains 11 residues. V lost 4 bases, J lost 5 bases, and 2 bases lay in between. CDR3 DNA: TGTGCCAGTAGTAACAATGAAAAACTGTTTTTT. Its translation is CASSNNEKLFF.

The V call is TRBV7-9, the J call TRBJ2-2; maybe TRBD2 (6 bases). The V gene's germline CDR1 is SEHNR and CDR2 FQNEAQ (reference sequence). CDR3 length: 16 amino acids. The V gene lost 7 bases and the J gene lost 4 bases, with 19 bases spanning the gap. The CDR3: CASTPGVYGSTGELFF. CDR3 nucleotide sequence: TGTGCCAGCACCCCGGGAGTTTACGGGAGCACCGGGGAGCTGTTTTTT.

The chain has TRBV6-5 and TRBJ2-3, with 7 bases matching TRBD1. This CDR3 spans 11 amino acids. Per germline, CDR1 MNHEY and CDR2 SVGAGI. V dropped 5 bases and J dropped 11; count of bases not matched to a gene: 4. The CDR3 bases are TGTGCCAGCAGTGGACAGGTTAGGCAGTATTTT. Residues: CASSGQVRQYF.

This chain joins TRBV6-5 and TRBJ2-7; D is uncertain. The V and J ends lost 7 bases and 2 bases respectively, with 12 bases between them. CDR1 is MNHEY and CDR2 is SVGAGI in the germline V gene. This CDR3 has 13 residues. CDR3 nucleotides: TGTGCCAGCAAGGTCTCCGGAGCCTACGAGCAGTACTTC. Translation: CASKVSGAYEQYF.

The chain's CDR3 is CASSQESGIRDGYTF. CDR3 in DNA: TGCGCCAGCAGCCAAGAGAGCGGGATTAGGGATGGCTACACCTTC. The chain combines TRBV4-3 with TRBJ1-2; D gene ambiguous. Germline CDR1 is LGHNA and CDR2 is YSLEER. The CDR3 runs 15 residues. V lost 0 bases and J 6 bases, leaving 14 bases between the germline ends.

The CDR3 spells CASRVGLAGGRETQYF. CDR3 in DNA: TGTGCCAGCAGGGTCGGACTAGCGGGAGGGAGGGAGACCCAGTACTTC. The chain uses TRBV2 and TRBJ2-5; 15 nucleotides agree with TRBD2. Germline CDR1 is SNHLY and CDR2 is FYNNEI. The CDR3 contains 16 residues. Trimming at V came to 6 bases and at J to 5 bases, leaving 7 bases not matched to a gene.

The chain links TRBV6-1 to TRBJ2-7; D possibly corresponds to TRBD1 (6 bases). Germline loops: CDR1 MNHNS, CDR2 SASEGT. Trimming pared 6 bases from V and 4 bases from J, leaving 16 bases between. The CDR3 is 14 amino acids. The CDR3 coding sequence is TGTGCCAGCAGACAACCAGGGGCGGCTTACGAGCAGTACTTC. Amino acids: CASRQPGAAYEQYF.

The V and J genes are TRBV5-1 and TRBJ2-2; 7 nucleotides match TRBD1. Germline CDR1 reads SGHRS; CDR2 reads YFSETQ. The J segment lost 1 base and the V segment lost 4 bases, leaving 7 bases of the junction unmatched. This CDR3 spans 16 amino acids. CDR3 in DNA: TGCGCCAGCAGCCGTATTGACAGGGAGAACACCGGGGAGCTGTTTTTT. Translating it yields CASSRIDRENTGELFF. The entire variable domain, with the rest obtained from reference TRBV5-1 and TRBJ2-2, is as follows: KAGVTQTPRYLIKTRGQQVTLSCSPISGHRSVSWYQQTPGQGLQFLFEYFSETQRNKGNFPGRFSGRQFSNSRSEMNVSTLELGDSALYLCASSRIDRENTGELFFGEGSRLTVL.

This clone appeared a single time. The V gene is TRBV5-1, the J gene TRBJ2-3; the D is unclear. Germline V gene lookup returns CDR1 SGHRS and CDR2 YFSETQ. The CDR3 runs to 12 residues. Trimming took off 4 bases at V and 2 bases at J, with 5 bases between the two ends. CDR3 residues: CASSLTTDTQYF. CDR3 coding DNA: TGCGCCAGCAGCCTGACCACAGATACGCAGTATTTT.

This chain uses TRBV5-4 with TRBJ2-2, with 13 bases lining up with TRBD2. The CDR3 length is 17 residues. Germline V gene data show CDR1 as SGHNT and CDR2 as YYREEE (reference sequence). V was pared by 3 bases and J by 3 bases, with 5 bases of the junction left unmatched. The CDR3 loop reads CASSWTSGSPYTGELFF. The CDR3 coding sequence is TGTGCCAGCAGCTGGACTAGCGGGAGCCCTTACACCGGGGAGCTGTTTTTT.

The V call is TRBV7-3, the J call TRBJ2-1; 9 bases fit TRBD2. The V and J ends lost 0 bases and 7 bases, in that order; junction bases with no gene match: 7. Germline CDR1 and CDR2: SGHTA and FQGTGA. The CDR3 loop spans 16 amino acids. CDR3 bases: TGTGCCAGCAGCTTAACGCTTAGCGGGAGATCGAATGAGCAGTTCTTC. Its protein is CASSLTLSGRSNEQFF.

The chain recombines TRBV29-1 with TRBJ2-7; D unresolved. V lost 5 bases to trimming and J lost 0 bases, with 8 bases between them. Germline V gene sequence: CDR1 SQVTM, CDR2 ANQGSEA. This CDR3 is 12 amino acids long. The CDR3 sequence: CSVLVSSYEQYF. Here the CDR3 DNA reads TGCAGCGTTCTCGTGAGCTCCTACGAGCAGTACTTC.

The rearrangement uses TRBV4-2 and TRBJ2-2; 10 positions match TRBD2. The V gene end was trimmed by 1 base and the J gene end by 0 bases; junction bases not matched to a gene: 5. The CDR3 consists of 18 residues. Germline loops: CDR1 LGHNA, CDR2 YNFKEQ. The CDR3 here is CASSQGPLAGANTGELFF. The CDR3 region has the DNA TGTGCCAGCAGCCAAGGTCCCCTAGCGGGAGCGAACACCGGGGAGCTGTTTTTT.

The chain employs TRBV27 and TRBJ2-1, with a weak D call TRBD1 (5 bases). Trimming cost V 0 bases and J 0 bases, with 18 bases left between them. Germline lookup yields CDR1 MNHEY and CDR2 SMNVEV (reference sequence). The CDR3 is 19 residues long. The CDR3 is CASSLSGQALVSSYNEQFF. CDR3 nucleotide sequence: TGTGCCAGCAGTTTATCGGGGCAGGCGTTAGTGAGCTCCTACAATGAGCAGTTCTTC.

The chain employs TRBV19 and TRBJ1-2; 12 bases align to TRBD1. V shed 4 bases, J shed 3 bases, and the junction held 3 bases outside the gene matches. This CDR3 has 15 amino acids. The germline V gene encodes CDR1 LNHDA and CDR2 SQIVND (reference sequence). The CDR3: CASSTGTGGDYGYTF. DNA for the CDR3: TGTGCCAGTAGTACCGGGACAGGGGGCGACTATGGCTACACCTTC. The full variable domain, its missing parts supplied by reference TRBV19 and TRBJ1-2, is DGGITQSPKYLFRKEGQNVTLSCEQNLNHDAMYWYRQDPGQGLRLIYYSQIVNDFQKGDIAEGYSVSREKKESFPLTVTSAQKNPTAFYLCASSTGTGGDYGYTFGSGTRLTVV.

The chain employs TRBV5-6 and TRBJ2-3, with D possibly being TRBD2 (6 bases). The CDR3 spans 15 residues. Trimming stripped 1 base from V and 1 base from J, with 10 bases between. Germline V CDR1 and CDR2: SGHDT, YYEEEE. This CDR3 is CASSLLEGRTDTQYF. CDR3 DNA sequence: TGTGCCAGCAGCTTGTTGGAGGGCCGCACAGATACGCAGTATTTT.

The chain is built from TRBV9 and TRBJ2-7, with 7 bases fitting TRBD1. CDR1 and CDR2 from the germline V gene are SGDLS and YYNGEE. The CDR3 runs to 14 residues. V dropped 0 bases and J dropped 2; count of bases not matched to a gene: 2. The DNA for the CDR3 is TGTGCCAGCAGCGTAGGACAGGGCACCTACGAGCAGTACTTC. It yields the protein CASSVGQGTYEQYF.

This clone is medium-sized within its sample. This chain uses TRBV5-6 with TRBJ1-2, with a possible D match to TRBD1 (5 bases). Germline CDR1 is SGHDT and CDR2 is YYEEEE. The CDR3 covers 14 residues. Deletions cut 4 bases from V and 1 base from J, with 11 bases between. The CDR3 sequence is CASSQSGRNYGYTF. In DNA form, the CDR3 reads TGTGCCAGCAGCCAGTCGGGGCGTAACTATGGCTACACCTTC.